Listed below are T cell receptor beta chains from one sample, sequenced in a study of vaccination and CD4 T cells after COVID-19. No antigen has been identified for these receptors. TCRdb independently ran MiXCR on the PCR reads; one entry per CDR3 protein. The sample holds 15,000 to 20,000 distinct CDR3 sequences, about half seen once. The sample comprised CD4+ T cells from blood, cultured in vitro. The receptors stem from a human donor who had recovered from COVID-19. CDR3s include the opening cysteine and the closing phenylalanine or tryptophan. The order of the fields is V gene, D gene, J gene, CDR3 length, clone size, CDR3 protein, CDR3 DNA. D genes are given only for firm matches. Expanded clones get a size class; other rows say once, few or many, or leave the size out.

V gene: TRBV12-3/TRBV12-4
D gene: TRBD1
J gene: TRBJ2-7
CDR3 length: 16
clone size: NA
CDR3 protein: CASSPTGGAAVYEQYF
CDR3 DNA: TGTGCCAGCAGTCCGACAGGGGGCGCGGCAGTCTACGAGCAGTACTTC

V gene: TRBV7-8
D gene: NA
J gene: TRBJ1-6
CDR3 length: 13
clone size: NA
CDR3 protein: CASSFRVSSPLHF
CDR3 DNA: TGTGCCAGCAGCTTCCGGGTCTCTTCACCCCTCCACTTT

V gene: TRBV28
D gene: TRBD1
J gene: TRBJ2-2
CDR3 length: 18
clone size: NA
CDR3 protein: CASSLAKGQGARSGELFF
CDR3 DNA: TGTGCCAGCAGTTTAGCGAAGGGACAGGGGGCAAGGTCCGGGGAGCTGTTTTTT

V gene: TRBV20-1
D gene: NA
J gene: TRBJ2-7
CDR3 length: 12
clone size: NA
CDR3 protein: CSATLSSDEQYF
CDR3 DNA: TGCAGTGCCACACTTTCCAGCGACGAGCAGTACTTC

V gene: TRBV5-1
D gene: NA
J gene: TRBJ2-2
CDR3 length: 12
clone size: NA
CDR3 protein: CASSLGDGELFF
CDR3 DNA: TGCGCCAGCAGCTTAGGCGACGGGGAGCTGTTTTTT

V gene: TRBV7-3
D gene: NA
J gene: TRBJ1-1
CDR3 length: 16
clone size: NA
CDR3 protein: CASSLAGMRYGTEAFF
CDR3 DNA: TGTGCCAGCAGCTTAGCGGGGATGCGGTATGGCACTGAAGCTTTCTTT

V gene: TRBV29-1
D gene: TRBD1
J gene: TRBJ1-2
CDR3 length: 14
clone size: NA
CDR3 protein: CSVESPSGQGKTSF
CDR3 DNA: TGCAGCGTTGAATCTCCGTCGGGACAGGGTAAAACATCTTTC

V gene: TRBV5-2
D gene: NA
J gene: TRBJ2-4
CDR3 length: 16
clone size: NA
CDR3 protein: CASSHQVGPSKNIQYF
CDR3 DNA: TGCGCCAGCAGCCATCAGGTGGGGCCCTCCAAAAACATTCAGTACTTC

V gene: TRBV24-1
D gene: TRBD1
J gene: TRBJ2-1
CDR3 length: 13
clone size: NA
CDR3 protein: CATQGQGYNEQFF
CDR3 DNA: TGTGCCACCCAGGGACAGGGCTACAATGAGCAGTTCTTC

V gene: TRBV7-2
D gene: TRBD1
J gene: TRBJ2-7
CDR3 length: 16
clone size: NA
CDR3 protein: CASSLGGQGMYYEQYF
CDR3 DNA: TGTGCCAGCAGCTTAGGGGGACAGGGGATGTACTACGAGCAGTACTTC

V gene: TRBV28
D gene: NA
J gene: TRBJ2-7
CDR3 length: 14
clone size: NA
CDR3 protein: CASRRGLGPSEQYF
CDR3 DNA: TGTGCCAGCAGGCGAGGGTTGGGGCCCTCTGAGCAGTACTTC

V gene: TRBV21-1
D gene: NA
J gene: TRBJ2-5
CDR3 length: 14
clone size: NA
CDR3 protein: CASSATYSQETQYF
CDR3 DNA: TGTGCCAGCAGCGCAACCTACAGCCAAGAGACCCAGTACTTC

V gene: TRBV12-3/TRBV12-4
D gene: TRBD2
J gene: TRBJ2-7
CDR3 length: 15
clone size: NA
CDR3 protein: CASSGLAGLSYEQYF
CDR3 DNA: TGTGCCAGCAGTGGACTAGCGGGCCTTTCCTACGAGCAGTACTTC

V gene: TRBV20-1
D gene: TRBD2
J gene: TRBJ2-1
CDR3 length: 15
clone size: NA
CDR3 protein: CSAPWSGGVYNEQFF
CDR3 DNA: TGCAGTGCTCCTTGGTCCGGGGGGGTATACAATGAGCAGTTCTTC

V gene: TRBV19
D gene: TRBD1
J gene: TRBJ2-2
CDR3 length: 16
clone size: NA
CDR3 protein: CASRLGGQGEAGELFF
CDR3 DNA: TGTGCCAGTAGGCTGGGGGGACAGGGAGAGGCCGGGGAGCTGTTTTTT

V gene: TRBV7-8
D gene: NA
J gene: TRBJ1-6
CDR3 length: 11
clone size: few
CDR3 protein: CASSLNSPLHF
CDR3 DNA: TGTGCCAGCAGTTTAAATTCACCCCTCCACTTT